These 6 T cell receptor beta chains share one sample of origin, sequenced in a study of shared clonotypes between healthy human individuals. Produced via immunoSEQ multiplex PCR; TCRdb's table is partial and in-frame only. Of fewer than 2.5 million clones listed, approximately 93% are singletons. Sequencing used naive CD4+ T cells from PBMCs. Subset noted: CD45RA+ positively selected. Receptors were obtained from a young man in good health. Some clones in this sample may be carry-over from other donors' samples.

This clone was seen once. The chain links TRBV7-9 to TRBJ2-7; D unclear. V lost 5 bases to trimming and J lost 4 bases, with 6 bases between them. The CDR3 consists of 11 residues. Germline V gene sequence: CDR1 SEHNR, CDR2 FQNEAQ (reference sequence). The CDR3 is CASSVGYEQYF. The CDR3 DNA sequence: TGTGCCAGCAGCGTCGGTTACGAGCAGTACTTC. The full variable domain, rest sourced from reference TRBV7-9 and TRBJ2-7, is DTGVSQNPRHKITKRGQNVTFRCDPISEHNRLYWYRQTLGQGPEFLTYFQNEAQLEKSRLLSDRFSAERPKGSFSTLEIQRTEQGDSAMYLCASSVGYEQYFGPGTRLTVT.

V usage is TRBV27 and J usage is TRBJ1-2, with 10 bases that match TRBD1. The CDR3 has 14 residues. CDR1 is MNHEY and CDR2 is SMNVEV in the germline V gene (reference sequence). With V trimmed by 4 bases and J by 5 bases, 4 bases remained unmatched. Here the CDR3 DNA reads TGTGCCAGCAGTTCAAGGGACAGGGGTTATGGCTACACCTTC. Its protein is CASSSRDRGYGYTF.

The chain employs TRBV28 and TRBJ2-1; 10 bases are shared with TRBD2. CDR1 and CDR2 from the germline V gene are MDHEN and SYDVKM. This CDR3 region has 16 residues. V gave up 5 bases and J gave up 3 bases; unmatched junction bases: 7. For the CDR3, the DNA is TGTGCCAGCAGTAGCGGGGGGGCAAATTACTACAATGAGCAGTTCTTC. This gives the protein CASSSGGANYYNEQFF.

The V call is TRBV11-2, the J call TRBJ2-2; D not certain. Germline-derived CDR1 and CDR2 are SGHAT and FQNNGV. Trimming took 5 bases from V and 5 from J, leaving 15 bases between them. This CDR3 has 15 amino acids. Here the CDR3 reads CASSPLPRGTGELFF. DNA for the CDR3: TGTGCCAGCAGCCCCCTTCCCCGTGGGACCGGGGAGCTGTTTTTT.

The gene calls are TRBV29-1 and TRBJ2-5; maybe TRBD1 (6 bases). The DNA end is a closer match to TRBJ2-7, so the J assignment may be wrong. This CDR3 region has 15 residues. Per the germline V gene, CDR1 is SQVTM and CDR2 is ANQGSEA. The CDR3 nucleotides are TGCAGCGTTGAAAAACAGGGTGTTAGAACTTACGAGCAGTACTTC. Amino acids: CSVEKQGVRTYEQYF.

This chain joins TRBV6-4 and TRBJ2-1, with a possible D match to TRBD2 (6 bases). Germline CDR1 MRHNA, CDR2 SNTAGT. Trimming cost V 6 bases and J 9 bases, with 15 bases left between them. The CDR3 loop spans 13 amino acids. Here the CDR3 DNA reads TGTGCCAGCAGCGGGGAGCTGGGGGGTGAGCAGTTCTTC. Its translation: CASSGELGGEQFF.